These 17 T cell receptor beta chains originate from one sample sequenced in a study of blood T cells in healthy people across ages. A second roughly 6 to 12 cycle PCR used barcoded and J-beta primers. One entry per CDR3 protein, called by TCRdb with MiXCR from the 5' RACE reads. The sample shows approximately 1,000,000 distinct CDR3 sequences, roughly two fifths of them seen only once. Sequencing was performed on blood. The receptors shown here come from a man younger than 35 in good health.

The chain combines TRBV9 with TRBJ1-2; the D gene is possibly TRBD1 (5 bases). The CDR3 totals 15 residues. Deletions cut 6 bases from V and 0 bases from J, with 15 bases between. The germline V gene encodes CDR1 SGDLS and CDR2 YYNGEE. The CDR3 reads CASTEGAPANYGYTF. The CDR3 nucleotides are TGTGCCAGCACGGAAGGGGCCCCAGCTAACTATGGCTACACCTTC.

The count of this clonotype is one. The rearrangement uses TRBV2 and TRBJ2-1; 8 nucleotides agree with TRBD2. This CDR3 spans 15 amino acids. V was clipped by 8 bases and J by 8 bases; unmatched bases: 14. Germline lookup yields CDR1 SNHLY and CDR2 FYNNEI. CDR3: CASHPNGGALDEQFF. The CDR3 DNA follows: TGTGCCAGCCATCCCAACGGGGGGGCATTGGATGAGCAGTTCTTC.

The gene calls are TRBV20-1 and TRBJ2-7; 12 bases fit TRBD2. The CDR3 contains 16 residues. J was trimmed by 7 bases and V by 5 bases; bases with no gene match: 15. Germline CDR1 is DFQATT and CDR2 is SNEGSKA (reference sequence). CDR3 protein: CSAALAGGTTYNEQYF. For the CDR3, the DNA is TGCAGTGCTGCCCTAGCGGGGGGGACTACCTACAATGAGCAGTACTTC.

The chain recombines TRBV9 with TRBJ1-2; D remains unclear. This CDR3 has 13 residues. Trimming took 3 bases from V and 7 from J, leaving 13 bases between them. CDR1 is SGDLS, CDR2 YYNGEE, per germline. The DNA of the CDR3 is TGTGCCAGCAGCGGCAACGACTTAGGTGGCTACACCTTC. It yields the protein CASSGNDLGGYTF.

This clonotype was seen only a few times. The chain joins TRBV12-3 or TRBV12-4 to TRBJ2-7; no definite D call. V was pared by 3 bases and J by 2 bases, with 8 bases between. The CDR3 totals 13 residues. The CDR3 is CASSFQIPYEQYF. The DNA for the CDR3 is TGTGCCAGCAGTTTTCAGATCCCCTACGAGCAGTACTTC.

This clonotype appeared a few times. The chain couples TRBV10-3 to TRBJ1-6; 8 positions match TRBD1. V lost 2 bases and J lost 8; bases outside the gene matches: 5. This CDR3 comprises 15 residues. Germline V gene lookup returns CDR1 ENHRY and CDR2 SYGVKD. Here the CDR3 reads CAISETQGADSPLHF. The CDR3 nucleotides read TGTGCCATCAGTGAGACCCAGGGGGCAGATTCACCCCTCCACTTT.

This clonotype was found a few times. A read error is possible here, since a much larger clone lies one base away. V is TRBV7-7 and J is TRBJ2-1; D possibly corresponds to TRBD1 (6 bases). Germline CDR1 is SSHAT and CDR2 is FNYEAQ (reference sequence). CDR3 size: 13 residues. The CDR3 nucleotides read TGTGCCGGCAGCTTATCAGGGGACAATGAGCAGTTCTTC. Its protein is CAGSLSGDNEQFF.

This clonotype was seen a handful of times. The chain links TRBV5-1 to TRBJ2-3, with D perhaps matching TRBD1 (5 bases). Germline CDR1 is SGHRS and CDR2 is YFSETQ. The V end was cut by 4 bases, the J end by 2 bases, with 11 bases between. This CDR3 spans 14 amino acids. This CDR3 is CASSEATDTDTQYF. In nucleotides, the CDR3 is TGCGCCAGCAGCGAGGCGACAGACACAGATACGCAGTATTTT.

V is TRBV27 and J is TRBJ2-3; maybe TRBD1 (6 bases). Germline-derived CDR1 and CDR2 are MNHEY and SMNVEV (reference sequence). This CDR3 comprises 15 residues. V lost 3 bases, J lost 3 bases, and 13 bases lay in between. As DNA, the CDR3 is TGTGCCAGCAGTTTCACAGGGTTGGGTACAGATACGCAGTATTTT. The encoded protein is CASSFTGLGTDTQYF.

This clonotype was detected once. V usage is TRBV20-1 and J usage is TRBJ2-5, with D possibly matching TRBD2 (5 bases). CDR3 length: 13 residues. Germline loops: CDR1 DFQATT, CDR2 SNEGSKA (reference sequence). V dropped 1 base and J dropped 11 bases, with 17 bases sitting between them. Here the CDR3 reads CSARADSLGEQYF. CDR3 sequence (DNA): TGCAGTGCTAGAGCAGACTCCCTCGGGGAGCAGTACTTC.

The V gene is TRBV7-3, the J gene TRBJ2-3; 7 bases are a match to TRBD2. Germline assignment: CDR1 SGHTA and CDR2 FQGTGA. The CDR3 covers 15 residues. Trimming removed 4 bases from V and 1 base from J; junction bases left unmatched: 5. CDR3 DNA sequence: TGTGCCAGCAGCTCTGGACTAGTTCGCACAGATACGCAGTATTTT. It specifies CASSSGLVRTDTQYF.

V usage is TRBV6-2 or TRBV6-3 and J usage is TRBJ2-2; tentatively, D is TRBD1 or TRBD2 (5 bases each). Germline loops: CDR1 MNHEY, CDR2 SVGEGT. V was trimmed by 5 bases and J by 4 bases, leaving 17 bases between them. The CDR3 sequence is 16 residues long. CDR3 amino acids: CASSLRGGRVTGELFF. CDR3 DNA: TGTGCCAGCAGTCTCCGTGGGGGTCGTGTCACCGGGGAGCTGTTTTTT.

The chain links TRBV6-2 or TRBV6-3 to TRBJ2-1; 7 positions agree with TRBD2. The J call may be incorrect, as the DNA end agrees better with TRBJ2-7. Germline values: CDR1 MNHEY, CDR2 SVGEGT. CDR3 length equals 13 residues. CDR3 sequence: CAIGGSSYNEQYF. The CDR3 DNA is TGTGCCATCGGCGGGAGCTCCTACAATGAGCAGTACTTC.

This clonotype was counted at least ten times. J is TRBJ2-3 and V is TRBV5-1; tentative D call: TRBD2 (5 bases). The ends were cut back, 2 bases at V and 2 bases at J, with 9 bases in the middle. This CDR3 has 14 amino acids. Germline-derived CDR1 and CDR2 are SGHRS and YFSETQ. CDR3 nucleotide sequence: TGCGCCAGCAGCTTCCAGGAGGTCACAGATACGCAGTATTTT. It codes for CASSFQEVTDTQYF.

In regard to this clonotype: An end of the junction differs from the germline gene, which may be a read error. The CDR3 DNA is TGTGTCAGCAGCTTACCTACAGGGGCTAACTATGGCTACACCTTC. Amino acids: CVSSLPTGANYGYTF. This chain connects TRBV7-9 to TRBJ1-2; TRBD1 aligns across 7 bases. Germline loops: CDR1 SEHNR, CDR2 FQNEAQ (reference sequence). The CDR3 contains 15 residues.

V usage is TRBV5-1 and J usage is TRBJ2-1; TRBD2 is a possible D gene (6 bases). The CDR3 totals 16 residues. Germline CDR1 reads SGHRS; CDR2 reads YFSETQ. The V gene lost 0 bases and the J gene lost 13 bases, with 23 bases spanning the gap. The DNA of the CDR3 is TGCGCCAGCAGCTTGGCCACGGCTAGCGATGGGGAGACCCAGTTCTTC. Amino acid sequence: CASSLATASDGETQFF.

There are a few counts of this clonotype. V gene TRBV4-1 combines with J gene TRBJ2-4; D ambiguous. CDR1 is MGHRA, CDR2 YSYEKL, per germline. The ends were cut back, 0 bases at V and 0 bases at J, with 9 bases in the middle. The CDR3 length is 16 residues. Here the CDR3 DNA reads TGCGCCAGCAGCCAAGAGGGATTTATAGCCAAAAACATTCAGTACTTC. This sequence encodes CASSQEGFIAKNIQYF.